A selection of T cell receptor beta chains follows, all from one sample in a study of shared clonotypes between healthy human individuals. Profiling relied on immunoSEQ multiplex PCR, and the TCRdb table lists in-frame clones only, not all of them. The sample includes roughly 2.1 million clones, 85% to 95% of them seen just once. Sequenced sample: naive CD8+ T cells from PBMCs. The receptors stem from a man younger than 35 in good health. Some clones in this sample may be carry-over from other donors' samples. Both conserved end residues are part of each CDR3. The D gene is left open where the match is weak. The size entry is marked missing in some rows and otherwise reads once, few, many or a size class.

J gene | clone size | V gene | D gene | CDR3 protein | CDR3 DNA
TRBJ2-5 | . | TRBV28 | . | CASALGLETQYF | TGTGCCAGCGCCCTGGGATTGGAGACCCAGTACTTC
TRBJ1-2 | . | TRBV6-4 | . | CASSDRSGDPYGYTF | TGTGCCAGCAGTGACAGGTCGGGAGACCCCTATGGCTACACCTTC
TRBJ2-7 | . | TRBV28 | . | CASSSRTASYEQYF | TGTGCCAGCAGTTCCAGGACGGCGTCCTACGAGCAGTACTTC
TRBJ2-7 | . | TRBV5-6 | . | CASTTVFSEQYF | TGTGCCAGCACGACAGTTTTCTCCGAGCAGTACTTC
TRBJ2-1 | . | TRBV4-1 | . | CASSHKTERRDEQFF | TGCGCCAGCAGCCACAAAACGGAACGTCGGGATGAGCAGTTCTTC
TRBJ2-3 | . | TRBV7-5 | . | CVFTDTQYF | TGTGTGTTCACAGATACGCAGTATTTT
TRBJ1-6 | . | TRBV4-1 | . | CASSQVRGVLHF | TGCGCCAGCAGCCAAGTCCGGGGAGTCCTCCACTTT
TRBJ1-2 | . | TRBV2 | . | CASTGESYGYTF | TGTGCCAGCACTGGGGAGTCCTATGGCTACACCTTC
TRBJ2-3 | . | TRBV10-1 | . | CASSESWAGNTDTQYF | TGCGCCAGCAGTGAGTCGTGGGCAGGGAACACAGATACGCAGTATTTT
TRBJ2-3 | . | TRBV7-9 | TRBD1 | CASSLFRQTGADTQYF | TGTGCCAGCAGCTTATTTAGGCAGACAGGGGCCGATACGCAGTATTTT
TRBJ2-7 | . | TRBV27 | . | CASSLGSKYEQYF | TGTGCCAGCAGTTTGGGCAGCAAATACGAGCAGTACTTC
TRBJ2-7 | few | TRBV5-6 | . | CASSLGRSSYEQYF | TGTGCCAGCAGCTTGGGCAGGAGCTCCTACGAGCAGTACTTC
TRBJ1-2 | . | TRBV10-2 | . | CASSGTNRVYYGYTF | TGCGCCAGCAGTGGAACAAACAGGGTTTACTATGGCTACACCTTC
TRBJ2-1 | . | TRBV27 | . | CASRPPGRNNEQFF | TGTGCCAGCAGACCCCCCGGGAGAAACAATGAGCAGTTCTTC
TRBJ1-1 | . | TRBV27 | . | CASSPSLGPNTEAFF | TGTGCCAGCAGTCCCTCTTTGGGTCCCAACACTGAAGCTTTCTTT
TRBJ2-7 | . | TRBV7-9 | TRBD1 | CASSPPRDRSRQYF | TGTGCCAGCAGCCCCCCGAGGGACAGGAGCAGGCAGTACTTC
TRBJ1-2 | . | TRBV7-9 | . | CASSVNRVSDYGYTF | TGTGCCAGCAGCGTTAACAGGGTGTCGGACTATGGCTACACCTTC
TRBJ2-7 | . | TRBV7-9 | . | CASSLTPAGVIDYEQYF | TGTGCCAGCAGCCTAACCCCCGCAGGGGTAATCGACTACGAGCAGTACTTC
TRBJ2-7 | . | TRBV27 | . | CASSRPALSGSEQYF | TGTGCCAGCAGTAGGCCCGCCCTATCCGGGAGCGAGCAGTACTTC
TRBJ1-5 | . | TRBV4-1 | . | CASSQVFGRAQPQHF | TGCGCCAGCAGCCAAGTGTTTGGCAGGGCTCAGCCCCAGCATTTT
TRBJ2-7 | once | TRBV7-2 | . | CASSPRTAPYEQYF | TGTGCCAGCAGCCCCCGGACTGCCCCCTACGAGCAGTACTTC
TRBJ2-1 | . | TRBV5-1 | TRBD2 | CASSLAGLWGSGTNNEQFF | TGCGCCAGCAGCTTGGCCGGTCTATGGGGTAGCGGGACTAACAATGAGCAGTTCTTC
TRBJ1-2 | . | TRBV4-2 | TRBD1 | CASSQVDRGYGYTF | TGTGCCAGCAGCCAAGTTGACAGGGGATATGGCTACACCTTC
TRBJ2-3 | . | TRBV14 | . | CASSQDRGRTDTQYF | TGTGCCAGCAGCCAAGACCGCGGGCGTACAGATACGCAGTATTTT
TRBJ2-7 | . | TRBV27 | . | CASSSRDTSYEQYF | TGTGCCAGCAGTTCCCGGGACACCTCCTACGAGCAGTACTTC
TRBJ2-2 | . | TRBV7-3 | TRBD1 | CASSYLTGYTGELFF | TGTGCCAGCAGCTACCTGACAGGGTACACCGGGGAGCTGTTTTTT
TRBJ2-1 | once | TRBV18 | . | CASSPRTDLTKQFF | TGTGCCAGCTCACCGAGGACAGACTTAACGAAGCAGTTCTTC
TRBJ2-5 | . | TRBV19 | . | CASSIGGASGETQYF | TGTGCCAGTAGTATAGGGGGCGCGTCCGGAGAGACCCAGTACTTC
TRBJ2-1 | . | TRBV19 | . | CASSIGPAGYNEQFF | TGTGCCAGTAGTATAGGACCCGCCGGGTACAATGAGCAGTTCTTC
TRBJ2-7 | . | TRBV6-5 | TRBD1 | CASREGQGYEQYF | TGTGCCAGCAGAGAGGGACAGGGGTACGAGCAGTACTTC
TRBJ1-5 | . | TRBV27 | TRBD1 | CASSLFAQGASQPQHF | TGTGCCAGCAGTTTATTCGCACAGGGGGCTAGTCAGCCCCAGCATTTT
TRBJ1-2 | . | TRBV28 | . | CASRPTVNYGYTF | TGTGCCAGCAGACCGACAGTTAACTATGGCTACACCTTC
TRBJ1-5 | . | TRBV19 | . | CASSGAANSNQPQHF | TGTGCCAGTAGCGGGGCAGCGAATAGCAATCAGCCCCAGCATTTT
TRBJ2-2 | . | TRBV30 | TRBD1 | CAWSGTGNSGELFF | TGTGCCTGGTCCGGGACAGGGAATTCCGGGGAGCTGTTTTTT
TRBJ2-1 | . | TRBV7-9 | . | CASSFGGPPYNEQFF | TGTGCCAGCAGCTTCGGGGGGCCTCCGTACAATGAGCAGTTCTTC
TRBJ2-5 | . | TRBV10-2 | . | CASSVNRQETQYF | TGCGCCAGCAGTGTAAACAGACAAGAGACCCAGTACTTC
TRBJ2-5 | . | TRBV28 | . | CASSPATGQVQETQYF | TGTGCCAGCAGTCCGGCGACGGGACAAGTCCAAGAGACCCAGTACTTC
TRBJ2-6 | . | TRBV7-9 | . | CASTVNFRAGANVLTF | TGTGCCAGCACTGTTAATTTTCGGGCAGGGGCCAACGTCCTGACTTTC
TRBJ2-4 | . | TRBV6-5 | . | CASSSPREVAKNIQYF | TGTGCCAGCAGTTCCCCCAGGGAAGTAGCCAAAAACATTCAGTACTTC